Each of the 3 T cell receptor beta chains below was sequenced from the same sample in a study of blood T cell repertoires in COVID-19. Some clones are missing from TCRdb's copy, which holds only in-frame ones; the method was immunoSEQ multiplex PCR. The sample lists about 240,000 clones; about 84% were seen once. Sequenced material: peripheral blood. All receptors come from an elderly man with acute or convalescent COVID-19.

The chain has TRBV18 and TRBJ1-2, with 7 nucleotides matching TRBD1. Germline V gives CDR1 KGHSH, CDR2 LQKENI. The CDR3 runs 13 residues. V lost 6 bases and J lost 8; bases outside the gene matches: 9. CDR3 amino acids: CASSQDRDRGYTF. CDR3 nucleotides: TGTGCCAGCTCCCAAGACAGGGACCGAGGCTACACCTTC.

This clone was recorded only once. V is TRBV4-1 and J is TRBJ2-1, with D perhaps matching TRBD2 (5 bases). The CDR3 runs 15 residues. Germline V lookup: CDR1 MGHRA, CDR2 YSYEKL. Trimming removed 0 bases from V and 10 bases from J, with 16 bases in between. This chain's CDR3 is CASSQDLRAASEQFF. The CDR3, as DNA: TGCGCCAGCAGCCAAGATTTGAGAGCGGCGAGCGAGCAGTTCTTC.

V usage is TRBV2 and J usage is TRBJ1-2, with D hard to call. Trimming pared 6 bases from V and 8 bases from J, leaving 16 bases between. Germline V gene sequence: CDR1 SNHLY, CDR2 FYNNEI. The CDR3 runs 13 residues. The CDR3 bases are TGTGCCAGCAGGGCCGGGTCCGACCGGGGCTACACCTTC. Its translation is CASRAGSDRGYTF. The whole variable domain, remainder taken from reference TRBV2 and TRBJ1-2, is EPEVTQTPSHQVTQMGQEVILRCVPISNHLYFYWYRQILGQKVEFLVSFYNNEISEKSEIFDDQFSVERPDGSNFTLKIRSTKLEDSAMYFCASRAGSDRGYTFGSGTRLTVV.